This record covers a single TCR beta chain. Using immunoSEQ multiplex PCR, the repertoire was profiled, and TCRdb retains in-frame clones only, with some absent. The repertoire holds nearly 80,000 clones, with 80% to 85% as singletons. The data were taken from a study of blood T cell repertoires in COVID-19. Study details: Acute and convalescent COVID-19 specimens originated in the United States, Italy and Spain.

CDR3 length: 15 amino acids. CDR1 and CDR2 from the germline V gene are SGHTA and FQGNSA. V was pared by 2 bases and J by 7 bases, with 12 bases between. The chain combines TRBV7-2 with TRBJ1-6; perhaps TRBD1 as D (6 bases). This receptor was identified in an older woman with acute or convalescent COVID-19. Sequencing input: peripheral blood. CDR3 DNA sequence: TGTGCCAGCAGCTTATTAGGGGGAAGGAATTCACCCCTCCACTTT. It yields the protein CASSLLGGRNSPLHF.